Below, one T cell receptor beta chain is given with its context. Its target is unknown. The data derive from a study of blood T cells in healthy people across ages. Study-wide findings and caveats: Nothing was known about donor CMV status, and this possibly confounded expanded clonotype changes. PBMCs went unsorted, and a conclusive naive versus antigen-experienced comparison was therefore prevented.

A second PCR, run for about 7 to 11 cycles, used a sample-barcoded 5' primer plus a J-beta primer mix. TCRdb analysed the 5' RACE reads with MiXCR anew, one entry per CDR3 protein. This sample yields more than 700,000 distinct CDR3 sequences, of which roughly 53% are seen a single time; approximately 40% belongs to the top ten. This TCR was recovered from a man at least 80 years old in good health. What was sequenced was blood.

CDR3: CSGKRSGTRTYEQYF. In nucleotides, the CDR3 is TGCAGTGGCAAGAGGTCCGGGACTAGAACCTACGAGCAGTACTTC. This chain uses TRBV20-1 with TRBJ2-7, with 8 bases aligning to TRBD2. Germline values: CDR1 DFQATT, CDR2 SNEGSKA (reference sequence). This CDR3 is built from 15 residues. V lost 7 bases to trimming and J lost 2 bases; unmatched junction nucleotides: 13.